This T cell receptor beta chain was recorded in a study of control samples from healthy donors and cancer patients. The table came from immunoSEQ multiplex PCR; TCRdb's copy has only in-frame clones and leaves some out. The data show more than 85,000 clones, roughly 91% seen once. Germline lookup yields CDR1 LGHDT and CDR2 YNNKEL (reference sequence). The V gene end was trimmed by 1 base and the J gene end by 6 bases; junction bases not matched to a gene: 8. CDR3 length: 15 residues. This receptor was obtained from a woman aged 45 to 65 in good health. The chain combines TRBV3-1 (or the pseudogene TRBV3-2) with TRBJ1-2, with 7 positions matching TRBD1. Input material: blood. The CDR3 is CASSQVFDRDNGYTF. CDR3 sequence (DNA): TGTGCCAGCAGCCAAGTATTCGACAGGGATAATGGCTACACCTTC.